What follows are 10 T cell receptor beta chains derived from one specimen sequenced in a study of regulatory T cells in long-lasting Graves disease. Time point denoted: newly diagnosed GD, antithyroid drugs for less than 3 months. PBMCs provided the RNA from which the TCR library was made. Sequencing libraries for TCR beta were prepared with iRepertoire HTBI primers and Arm-PCR of CDR3 regions. TCRdb fed the multiplex PCR reads into MiXCR, producing one record per CDR3 protein. The sample contains 500,000 to 700,000 distinct CDR3 sequences, roughly 15% of which appear only once. The sample was also reused in another study, on T cells in Graves' hyperthyroidism and ophthalmopathy.

Sequencing was performed on peripheral blood mononuclear cells (PBMCs), taken at new diagnosis, from a patient treated with antithyroid drugs. The receptor source for this set is a woman aged 25-40 years with Graves disease.

This chain uses TRBV5-1 with TRBJ2-7; TRBD1 aligns across 7 bases. This CDR3 contains 15 residues. Germline values: CDR1 SGHRS, CDR2 YFSETQ. The J segment lost 4 bases and the V segment lost 0 bases, leaving 7 bases of the junction unmatched. The CDR3 DNA follows: TGCGCCAGCAGCTTGGTAAAGGGGGCGAGGTACGAGCAGTACTTC. This encodes CASSLVKGARYEQYF.

The chain has TRBV11-2 and TRBJ2-3; no clear D gene. With 4 bases removed from V and 4 bases from J, the gap between germline ends came to 15 bases. CDR1 is SGHAT and CDR2 is FQNNGV in the germline V gene. The CDR3 totals 15 residues. The CDR3 nucleotides are TGTGCCAGCAGCTCTCCCTGGGCCGGAGCAGATACGCAGTATTTT. This encodes CASSSPWAGADTQYF.

This clonotype showed up just a few times. V usage is TRBV6-2 or TRBV6-3 and J usage is TRBJ1-2; 7 bases map to TRBD1. CDR1 MNHEY and CDR2 SVGEGT come from the germline V gene. The CDR3 covers 14 residues. Unmatched junction bases numbered 10, after V lost 4 bases and J lost 8 bases. CDR3 DNA sequence: TGTGCCAGCAGTTCAAACCGGGACAGTAAGGGCTACACCTTC. Amino acids: CASSSNRDSKGYTF.

The CDR3 loop is CASSPPRRAYNEQFF. As DNA, the CDR3 is TGCGCCAGCAGCCCACCACGGCGGGCATACAATGAGCAGTTCTTC. The rearrangement links TRBV4-1 to TRBJ2-1; TRBD2 might be the D (5 bases). Trimming stripped 4 bases from V and 4 bases from J, with 14 bases between. The CDR3 consists of 15 residues. CDR1 is MGHRA and CDR2 is YSYEKL in the germline V gene.

About this clonotype: Its ends do not fully match the called genes, so a read error is possible. V and J are TRBV3-1 and TRBJ2-7; TRBD1 might be the D (5 bases). CDR3 length: 17 residues. Germline CDR1 reads LGHDT; CDR2 reads YNNKEL (reference sequence). The CDR3 DNA reads TGTGCCAGCAGCCAGGACCAACAAACAGGCTTCTCCCACGAGCAGTACTTC. It yields the protein CASSQDQQTGFSHEQYF.

This clonotype came up a few times. The chain couples TRBV19 to TRBJ1-5; D not certain. The CDR3 extends over 13 amino acids. Germline V gives CDR1 LNHDA, CDR2 SQIVND (reference sequence). The germline V and J ends were trimmed by 6 bases and 6 bases, with 12 bases remaining between them. Here the CDR3 DNA reads TGTGCCAGTAGGGGAATACAGAGTCAGCCCCAGCATTTT. Protein sequence: CASRGIQSQPQHF.

The chain recombines TRBV5-1 with TRBJ2-2; D possibly corresponds to TRBD1 (5 bases). In germline, CDR1 is SGHRS, CDR2 YFSETQ. Trimming shortened V by 2 bases and J by 1 base, and 9 bases separated the two germline ends. CDR3 length: 15 residues. The CDR3 bases are TGCGCCAGCAGCTTCCAGACAGAGAACACCGGGGAGCTGTTTTTT. It codes for CASSFQTENTGELFF.

This clonotype appeared many times. The conserved closing phenylalanine or tryptophan is absent in this CDR3, likely reflecting a read error. The DNA is left out, because the CDR3 cannot be placed on it with certainty; the CDR3 is given as TCRdb lists it. The chain is built from TRBV28 and TRBJ2-7; the tabulated D call, TRBD1, remains unverified against the DNA. The CDR3 adds up to 13 amino acids, both ends counted. Germline CDR1 MDHEN, CDR2 SYDVKM. CDR3 residues: CASSLSTRDRGVL.

The chain has TRBV18 and TRBJ2-3; D may be TRBD1 or TRBD2 (6 bases each). CDR1 and CDR2 from the germline V gene are KGHSH and LQKENI. With 3 bases removed from V and 6 bases from J, the gap between germline ends came to 19 bases. The length of the CDR3 is 16 residues. Here the CDR3 reads CASSPGLAAGVDTQYF. The CDR3 region has the DNA TGTGCCAGCTCACCCGGCTTAGCGGCAGGGGTGGATACGCAGTATTTT.

This clonotype was counted ten times or more. The chain recombines TRBV30 with TRBJ1-1; the D gene is possibly TRBD1 (5 bases). CDR3 length: 13 residues. Germline V lookup: CDR1 GTSNPN, CDR2 SVGIG (reference sequence). V was shortened by 8 bases and J by 3 bases, with 16 bases between the two germline ends. CDR3 DNA: TGTGCCCTTACGGGGCAAATGTACACTGAAGCTTTCTTT. Translated: CALTGQMYTEAFF. Full variable domain (rest looked up from reference TRBV30 and TRBJ1-1): SQTIHQWPATLVQPVGSPLSLECTVEGTSNPNLYWYRQAAGRGLQLLFYSVGIGQISSEVPQNLSASRPQDRQFILSSKKLLLSDSGFYLCALTGQMYTEAFFGQGTRLTVV.